Below are 14 T cell receptor beta chains sequenced from a single sample in a study of blood T cell repertoires in COVID-19. Sequencing was performed with immunoSEQ multiplex PCR; in TCRdb, only in-frame clones are kept and a portion is missing. The sample lists some 370,000 clones; about 89% were seen once. The sample was peripheral blood. The receptors derive from a man aged 35 to 55 with acute or convalescent COVID-19.

This chain connects TRBV2 to TRBJ1-5, with D uncertain. V gave up 4 bases and J gave up 6 bases, with 13 bases separating them. Germline loops: CDR1 SNHLY, CDR2 FYNNEI. The CDR3 is made up of 14 amino acids. CDR3 bases: TGTGCCAGCAGTGTAATGGCAGGAGGTCAGCCCCAGCATTTT. Amino acids: CASSVMAGGQPQHF. The variable domain in full, with the rest retrieved from reference TRBV2 and TRBJ1-5, is EPEVTQTPSHQVTQMGQEVILRCVPISNHLYFYWYRQILGQKVEFLVSFYNNEISEKSEIFDDQFSVERPDGSNFTLKIRSTKLEDSAMYFCASSVMAGGQPQHFGDGTRLSIL.

The chain combines TRBV28 with TRBJ2-3; D may be TRBD1 (6 bases). V was pared by 5 bases and J by 2 bases, with 17 bases between. The CDR3 is made up of 16 amino acids. Germline V gives CDR1 MDHEN, CDR2 SYDVKM. The CDR3 loop reads CASSRPSGANTDTQYF. The CDR3 nucleotides are TGTGCCAGCAGTCGGCCATCAGGGGCGAACACAGATACGCAGTATTTT.

The gene calls are TRBV7-9 and TRBJ2-1; TRBD2 matches at 15 bases. CDR3 length: 17 amino acids. After removal of 4 bases from V and 0 bases from J, the junction contained 1 base not matched to a gene. CDR1 and CDR2 (germline): SEHNR, FQNEAQ (reference sequence). This CDR3 is CASSWTSGRASYNEQFF. In DNA form, the CDR3 reads TGTGCCAGCAGCTGGACTAGCGGGAGGGCCTCCTACAATGAGCAGTTCTTC. The full variable domain, in which reference TRBV7-9 and TRBJ2-1 provide the parts outside the CDR3, is DTGVSQNPRHKITKRGQNVTFRCDPISEHNRLYWYRQTLGQGPEFLTYFQNEAQLEKSRLLSDRFSAERPKGSFSTLEIQRTEQGDSAMYLCASSWTSGRASYNEQFFGPGTRLTVL.

The chain employs TRBV30 and TRBJ1-5, with 8 bases matching TRBD1. The CDR3 extends over 17 amino acids. Germline CDR1 and CDR2: GTSNPN and SVGIG (reference sequence). Losses at the gene ends were 2 bases for V and 2 bases for J; bases not matched to a gene: 11. Written as DNA, the CDR3 is TGTGCCTGGAGTAGCGGACAGGGTATCTTGGGCAATCAGCCCCAGCATTTT. It yields the protein CAWSSGQGILGNQPQHF.

J is TRBJ1-6 and V is TRBV6-2 or TRBV6-3; D is uncertain. This CDR3 spans 16 amino acids. Trimming stripped 6 bases from V and 0 bases from J, with 12 bases between. Germline V gene sequence: CDR1 MNHEY, CDR2 SVGEGT. The CDR3 region has the DNA TGTGCCAGCAGCCAACAGACGAGCTCCTATAATTCACCCCTCCACTTT. Encoded protein: CASSQQTSSYNSPLHF.

For the CDR3, the DNA is TGTGCCAGCAGCAGAAATCCGGGACAGGGGCCCTACGAGCAGTACTTC. Its translation: CASSRNPGQGPYEQYF. The gene calls are TRBV11-2 and TRBJ2-7, with 10 bases that match TRBD1. Per the germline V gene, CDR1 is SGHAT and CDR2 is FQNNGV. With 5 bases clipped from V and 2 bases from J, the junction kept 9 bases outside the gene matches. The CDR3 is 16 residues long.

The chain has TRBV9 and TRBJ1-2; D remains ambiguous. Per germline, CDR1 SGDLS and CDR2 YYNGEE. The CDR3 is 12 residues long. V gave up 4 bases and J gave up 6 bases, with 10 bases separating them. CDR3 residues: CASSLQNDGYTF. The DNA for the CDR3 is TGTGCCAGCAGCCTACAGAACGATGGCTACACCTTC.

V is TRBV6-4 and J is TRBJ2-5, with 8 nucleotides matching TRBD2. CDR3 length equals 18 residues. J lost 5 bases, V lost 7 bases, and 21 bases had no gene match. Germline CDR1 reads MRHNA; CDR2 reads SNTAGT. The CDR3 bases are TGTGCCAGCACACATAACCTGGGGGTAGCGGGGCTTAGGGAGACCCAGTACTTC. Protein product: CASTHNLGVAGLRETQYF.

The chain has TRBV10-3 and TRBJ1-3; tentatively, D is TRBD1 (6 bases). V lost 4 bases and J 0 bases, leaving 10 bases between the germline ends. The length of the CDR3 is 15 residues. Germline V gene data show CDR1 as ENHRY and CDR2 as SYGVKD. CDR3 residues: CAISGTAFSGNTIYF. The CDR3, as DNA: TGTGCCATCAGTGGGACAGCCTTCTCTGGAAACACCATATATTTT.

The chain links TRBV28 to TRBJ2-2, with 7 bases aligning to TRBD2. CDR3 length: 16 residues. Germline lookup yields CDR1 MDHEN and CDR2 SYDVKM. The J segment lost 6 bases and the V segment lost 2 bases, leaving 9 bases of the junction unmatched. CDR3 residues: CASSLGSRTSAGELFF. CDR3 nucleotide sequence: TGTGCCAGCAGTTTAGGGTCCCGGACTAGTGCCGGGGAGCTGTTTTTT. Based on the CDR3 plus reference TRBV28 and TRBJ2-2, the full variable domain is DVKVTQSSRYLVKRTGEKVFLECVQDMDHENMFWYRQDPGLGLRLIYFSYDVKMKEKGDIPEGYSVSREKKERFSLILESASTNQTSMYLCASSLGSRTSAGELFFGEGSRLTVL.

The chain carries TRBV4-2 and TRBJ2-1; the D gene is possibly TRBD2 (5 bases). Trimming took off 0 bases at V and 3 bases at J, with 12 bases between the two ends. The CDR3 loop spans 16 amino acids. CDR1 is LGHNA and CDR2 is YNFKEQ in the germline V gene. The CDR3 DNA sequence: TGTGCCAGCAGCCAAGACGACCCGGGGAGCTACAATGAGCAGTTCTTC. Residues: CASSQDDPGSYNEQFF.

The V gene is TRBV7-8, the J gene TRBJ2-5; 7 bases agree with TRBD2. V was clipped by 8 bases and J by 2 bases; unmatched bases: 11. Germline V gene lookup returns CDR1 SGHVS and CDR2 FQNEAQ. CDR3 length: 15 amino acids. CDR3 residues: CASSLLGGEQETQYF. The CDR3 nucleotides are TGTGCCAGCTCTCTCTTGGGGGGGGAACAAGAGACCCAGTACTTC.

DNA of the CDR3: TGTGCCAGCAGTGAAGCGCGAGGGTACACTGAAGCTTTCTTT. Its protein product is CASSEARGYTEAFF. The rearrangement links TRBV6-1 to TRBJ1-1; D gene uncertain. Deletions cut 0 bases from V and 3 bases from J, with 8 bases between. The V gene's germline CDR1 is MNHNS and CDR2 SASEGT. The CDR3 covers 14 residues.

Comment on this clone: This same CDR3 is encoded by further DNA sequences in the sample. The chain carries TRBV19 and TRBJ2-7, with 9 nucleotides matching TRBD1. This CDR3 has 14 amino acids. V was clipped by 5 bases and J by 3 bases; unmatched bases: 5. Per the germline V gene, CDR1 is LNHDA and CDR2 is SQIVND (reference sequence). CDR3 nucleotides: TGTGCCAGTAGTCCTGGGACAGGGATCTACGAGCAGTACTTC. It encodes CASSPGTGIYEQYF. The variable domain in full, with the rest retrieved from reference TRBV19 and TRBJ2-7, is DGGITQSPKYLFRKEGQNVTLSCEQNLNHDAMYWYRQDPGQGLRLIYYSQIVNDFQKGDIAEGYSVSREKKESFPLTVTSAQKNPTAFYLCASSPGTGIYEQYFGPGTRLTVT.